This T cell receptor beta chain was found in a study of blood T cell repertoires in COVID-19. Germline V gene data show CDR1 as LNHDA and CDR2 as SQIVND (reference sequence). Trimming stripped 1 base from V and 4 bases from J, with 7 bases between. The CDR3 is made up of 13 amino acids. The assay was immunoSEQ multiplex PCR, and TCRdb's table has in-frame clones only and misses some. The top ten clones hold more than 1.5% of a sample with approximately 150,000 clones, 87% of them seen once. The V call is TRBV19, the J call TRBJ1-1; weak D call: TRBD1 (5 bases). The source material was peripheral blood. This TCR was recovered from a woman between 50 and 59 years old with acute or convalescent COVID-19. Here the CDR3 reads CASSIGGVTEAFF. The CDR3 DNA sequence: TGTGCCAGTAGTATAGGGGGCGTCACTGAAGCTTTCTTT.